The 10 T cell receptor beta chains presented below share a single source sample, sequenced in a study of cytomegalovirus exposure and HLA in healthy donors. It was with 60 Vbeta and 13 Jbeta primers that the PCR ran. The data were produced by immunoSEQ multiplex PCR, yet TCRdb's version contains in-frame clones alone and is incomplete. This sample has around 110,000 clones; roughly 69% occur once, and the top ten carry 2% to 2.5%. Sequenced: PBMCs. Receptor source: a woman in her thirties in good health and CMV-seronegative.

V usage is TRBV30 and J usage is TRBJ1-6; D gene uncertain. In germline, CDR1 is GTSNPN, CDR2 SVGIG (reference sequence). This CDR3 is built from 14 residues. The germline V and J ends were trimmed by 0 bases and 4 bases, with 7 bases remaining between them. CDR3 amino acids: CAWSVEQYNSPLHF. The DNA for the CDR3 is TGTGCCTGGAGTGTGGAACAGTATAATTCACCCCTCCACTTT. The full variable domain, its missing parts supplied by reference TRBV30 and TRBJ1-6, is SQTIHQWPATLVQPVGSPLSLECTVEGTSNPNLYWYRQAAGRGLQLLFYSVGIGQISSEVPQNLSASRPQDRQFILSSKKLLLSDSGFYLCAWSVEQYNSPLHFGNGTRLTVT.

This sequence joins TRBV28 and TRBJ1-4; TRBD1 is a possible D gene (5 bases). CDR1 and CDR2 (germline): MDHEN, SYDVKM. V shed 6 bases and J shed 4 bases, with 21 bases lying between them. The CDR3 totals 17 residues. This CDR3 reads CASRPGRGKGGNEKLFF. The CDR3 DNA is TGTGCCAGCAGACCTGGACGGGGGAAGGGTGGTAATGAAAAACTGTTTTTT.

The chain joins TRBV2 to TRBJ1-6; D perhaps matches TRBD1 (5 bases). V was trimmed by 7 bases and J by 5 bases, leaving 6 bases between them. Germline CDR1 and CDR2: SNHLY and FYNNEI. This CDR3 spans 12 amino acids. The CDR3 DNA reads TGTGCCAGCATAGGGGATAATTCACCCCTCCACTTT. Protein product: CASIGDNSPLHF.

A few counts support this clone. CDR3 loop: CASSAQRGGRVNEAFF. For the CDR3, the DNA is TGTGCCAGTAGTGCTCAACGTGGTGGGAGGGTTAATGAAGCTTTCTTT. The chain employs TRBV19 and TRBJ1-1; no clear D. The CDR3 runs to 16 residues. Germline V gene sequence: CDR1 LNHDA, CDR2 SQIVND (reference sequence). The germline V and J ends were trimmed by 5 bases and 7 bases, with 23 bases remaining between them.

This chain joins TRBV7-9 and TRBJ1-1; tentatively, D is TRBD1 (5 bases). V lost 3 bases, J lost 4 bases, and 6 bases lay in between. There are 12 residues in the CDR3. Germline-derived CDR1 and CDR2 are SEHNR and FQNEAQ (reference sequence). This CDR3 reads CASSFQGTEAFF. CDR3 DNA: TGTGCCAGCAGCTTTCAGGGCACTGAAGCTTTCTTT.

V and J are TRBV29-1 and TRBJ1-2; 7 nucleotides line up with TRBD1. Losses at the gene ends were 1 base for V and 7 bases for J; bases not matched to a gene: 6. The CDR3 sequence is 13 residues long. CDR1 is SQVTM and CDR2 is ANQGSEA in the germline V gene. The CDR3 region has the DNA TGCAGCGTTGAAGGACAGGGAAGAGGTGGCTACACCTTC. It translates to CSVEGQGRGGYTF.

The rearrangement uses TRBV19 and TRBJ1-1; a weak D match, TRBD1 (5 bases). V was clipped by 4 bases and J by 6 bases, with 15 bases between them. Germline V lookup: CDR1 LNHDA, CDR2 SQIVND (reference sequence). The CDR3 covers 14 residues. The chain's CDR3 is CASSSTGPLAEAFF. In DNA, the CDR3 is TGTGCCAGTAGTAGTACAGGCCCCTTGGCTGAAGCTTTCTTT.

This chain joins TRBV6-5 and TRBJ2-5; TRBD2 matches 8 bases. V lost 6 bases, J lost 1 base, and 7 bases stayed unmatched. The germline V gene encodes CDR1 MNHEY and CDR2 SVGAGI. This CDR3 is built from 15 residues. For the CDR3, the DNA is TGTGCCAGCAGCGTGAGCGGGAGCCTCCAAGAGACCCAGTACTTC. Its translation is CASSVSGSLQETQYF.

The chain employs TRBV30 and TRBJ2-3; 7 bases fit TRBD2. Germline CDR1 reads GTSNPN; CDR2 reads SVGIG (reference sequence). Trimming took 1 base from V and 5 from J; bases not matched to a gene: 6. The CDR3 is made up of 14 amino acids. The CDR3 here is CAWSGTSTGDTQYF. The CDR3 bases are TGTGCCTGGAGTGGGACTAGTACCGGAGATACGCAGTATTTT. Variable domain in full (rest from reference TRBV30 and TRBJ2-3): SQTIHQWPATLVQPVGSPLSLECTVEGTSNPNLYWYRQAAGRGLQLLFYSVGIGQISSEVPQNLSASRPQDRQFILSSKKLLLSDSGFYLCAWSGTSTGDTQYFGPGTRLTVL.

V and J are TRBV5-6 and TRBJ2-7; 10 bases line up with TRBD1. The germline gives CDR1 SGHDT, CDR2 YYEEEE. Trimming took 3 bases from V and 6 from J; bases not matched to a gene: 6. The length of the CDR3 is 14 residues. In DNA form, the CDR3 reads TGTGCCAGCAGCTCGGGACAGGGGTTAGGCGAGCAGTACTTC. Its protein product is CASSSGQGLGEQYF. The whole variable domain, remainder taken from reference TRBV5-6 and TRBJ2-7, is DAGVTQSPTHLIKTRGQQVTLRCSPKSGHDTVSWYQQALGQGPQFIFQYYEEEERQRGNFPDRFSGHQFPNYSSELNVNALLLGDSALYLCASSSGQGLGEQYFGPGTRLTVT.